The 3 T cell receptor beta chains given below trace back to one sample, sequenced in a study of memory CD8 T cells in hepatitis C reinfection. The method was immunoSEQ multiplex PCR; TCRdb's version includes in-frame clones alone and lacks a portion of them. The repertoire holds 45,000 to 50,000 clones, with roughly 89% as singletons. The sample's time point: late/post reinfection, 12 to 24 weeks after detection. The sorted cells went straight to TCR sequencing with no prior in vitro expansion. The sequencing sample was made of naive CD8+ T cells sorted from blood. The origin of the receptors is a young man with hepatitis C virus infection.

The chain couples TRBV4-1 to TRBJ1-6; D perhaps matches TRBD1 (5 bases). Between the trimmed V and J ends, which lost 8 bases and 5 bases, there was a span of 16 bases. The CDR3 covers 15 residues. Germline V lookup: CDR1 MGHRA, CDR2 YSYEKL. This CDR3 reads CASARSGGDNSPLHF. For the CDR3, the DNA is TGCGCCAGCGCCCGGAGTGGGGGGGATAATTCACCCCTCCACTTT.

Worth noting for this clone: The same CDR3 also results from other DNA sequences found in this sample. This chain uses TRBV27 with TRBJ2-1, with D maybe TRBD1 (6 bases). Germline V CDR1 and CDR2: MNHEY, SMNVEV (reference sequence). V dropped 4 bases and J dropped 7 bases, with 8 bases sitting between them. The CDR3 is 12 amino acids. In DNA, the CDR3 is TGTGCCAGCAGTTCCAGGGGAAATGAGCAGTTCTTC. Its protein product is CASSSRGNEQFF.

The chain uses TRBV29-1 and TRBJ2-1, with TRBD1 matching over 8 bases. V lost 7 bases and J lost 5; bases outside the gene matches: 10. The germline V gene has CDR1 SQVTM and CDR2 ANQGSEA. This CDR3 spans 14 amino acids. CDR3 protein: CSADKGTGHNEQFF. CDR3 DNA sequence: TGCAGCGCCGACAAGGGGACAGGACACAATGAGCAGTTCTTC.